This T cell receptor (beta chain) was observed in a study of beta chain features in type 1 diabetes (dated by TCRdb to 2016 to 2019). As for the study more broadly: Patients and healthy donors did not differ in mean age, gender distribution, total cell number or subset yield. Across all samples, 107,917,701 sorted cells were examined, and cell number per subset correlated strongly with RNA yield. The study compared TCRB repertoires of sorted circulating CD4+ T cell subsets between recently diagnosed type 1 diabetes patients and matched healthy donors. Whereas all 30 or so donors provided naive and central memory subsets, regulatory and stem cell-like memory subsets were isolated from just 8 patients and about eight healthy donors. Broad study findings and their caveats: Because the HLA sub-analyses included only small numbers of individuals, any influence of HLA type on TCRB rearrangement was left unresolved. Because cDNA was sequenced instead of genomic DNA, activated cells with high expression could be over-represented, although the groups did not differ in activation or CD3 levels. Type 1 diabetes patients showed a moderate but significant shortening of TCRB CDR3 length in all four CD4+ subsets. Fewer insertions and more nucleotide deletions at VDJ recombination sites were observed in patients with type 1 diabetes, implying thymic rearrangement abnormalities. Shorter templates might be favored by PCR, yet because patient and control samples were amplified and corrected together, any such skew would affect both groups equally. Naive, central memory and regulatory TCRB repertoires appeared to be more alike among patients than among healthy donors.

Each donor gave one peripheral blood draw, roughly 110 mL on average, collected into heparinised tubes. A BD FACSAria II and a panel including CD45RO, CCR7, CD25, CD127, CD95 and CD27 were used to sort naive, central memory, regulatory and stem cell-like memory CD4+ T cells. Every sorted population had a purity above 95%. PBMCs were isolated right away by Lymphoprep density gradient centrifugation and were stained directly, without culture. So that batch effects would be minimized, each experiment stained and sorted samples in pairs, pairing one healthy donor with one patient. Germline trimming: 5 bases from V, 2 bases from J; junction bases outside gene matches: 14. From cysteine to phenylalanine, the CDR3 is 18 amino acids long. The DNA shown is the 54-base CDR3, in frame from base 1. CDR1 and CDR2, looked up from the germline V gene, are SGHVS and FQNEAQ. All of the isolated RNA was reverse transcribed with the High Capacity cDNA Reverse Transcription Kit, so expressed TCRB transcripts were sequenced. Deep immunoSEQ sequencing was applied to naive, central memory and regulatory T cell samples, giving an average of roughly 3.5 million total reads per sample. After sorted cells were lysed in RLT buffer, RNA was extracted with DNase-treated RNeasy Micro or Mini kits, with the choice depending on cell number. Each cell subset was processed separately to prevent cross-contamination, with patient and healthy donor samples processed together. The immunoSEQ multiplex PCR was used to amplify TCRB sequences from cDNA, yielding 87-bp fragments that span the CDR3 region. The amplicons were sequenced using the Illumina HiSeq platform. In the paper's pipeline: Synthetic template baselines were used to correct PCR bias computationally, reads within Hamming distance 2 were collapsed, and singletons that could not be merged were discarded. Reads were aligned against IMGT so that V, D and J genes, CDR3 length and insertions or deletions at six rearrangement sites could be assigned. Within each subset, clonotype counts were normalized to sorted cell number, after which true diversity and Gini coefficients were computed with the tcR R package. Repertoire sharing was quantified using the overlap coefficient calculated on TCRB nucleotide sequences. As a proxy for the pre-selection repertoire, out-of-frame TCRB sequences from naive cells were analyzed. As stored in TCRdb, this immuneACCESS dataset retains in-frame rearrangements with V and J assigned. A fraction of the clones does not appear; measured against another copy, unresolved V genes explain less than half of the discrepancy, and the remainder lacks a known reason. That table furnishes V, J and clone size, whereas the DNA furnished D and trimming. This sample comprises under 400,000 clones, 10% to 15% of them detected only once. The ten largest make up around 0.02% of the sample.

This clone has more than one count but fewer than ten. No antigen is known for it. Per-base qualities were not stored, and no clone one base away is much larger. The chain couples TRBV7-8 to TRBJ2-2, with 7 bases matching TRBD2. The source of this sequence is a man younger than 30 in good health. What was sequenced was naive CD4+ T cells from blood. This sample's cell subset or site label indicates: true naive CD4+ T cells. The nucleotides are TGTGCCAGCAGCCGAGCCGCCCGGTCTAGCGGTAACACCGGGGAGCTGTTTTTT. Its product reads: CASSRAARSSGNTGELFF.